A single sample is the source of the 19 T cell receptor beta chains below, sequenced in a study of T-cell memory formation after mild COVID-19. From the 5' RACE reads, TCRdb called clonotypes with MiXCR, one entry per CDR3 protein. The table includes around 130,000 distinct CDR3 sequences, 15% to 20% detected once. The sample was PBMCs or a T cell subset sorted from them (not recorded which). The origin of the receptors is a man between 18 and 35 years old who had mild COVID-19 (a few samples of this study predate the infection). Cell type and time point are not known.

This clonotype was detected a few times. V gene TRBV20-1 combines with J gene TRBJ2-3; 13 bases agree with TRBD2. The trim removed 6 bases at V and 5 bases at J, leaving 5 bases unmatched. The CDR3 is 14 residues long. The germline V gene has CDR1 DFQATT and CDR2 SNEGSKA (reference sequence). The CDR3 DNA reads TGCAGTGCGCCCGGACTAGCGGGGGTAGATACGCAGTATTTT. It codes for CSAPGLAGVDTQYF.

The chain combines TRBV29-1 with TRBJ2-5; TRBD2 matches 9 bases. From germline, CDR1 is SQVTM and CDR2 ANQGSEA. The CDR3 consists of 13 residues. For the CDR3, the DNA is TGCAGTGGGCTAGCGGGGATACAAGAGACCCAGTACTTC. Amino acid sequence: CSGLAGIQETQYF.

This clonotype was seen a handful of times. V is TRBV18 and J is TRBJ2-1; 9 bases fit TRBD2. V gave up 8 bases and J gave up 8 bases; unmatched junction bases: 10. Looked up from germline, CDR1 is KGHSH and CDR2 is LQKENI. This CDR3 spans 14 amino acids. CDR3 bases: TGTGCCAGCCTAGGGGGACTAGCTTTCCATGAGCAGTTCTTC. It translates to CASLGGLAFHEQFF.

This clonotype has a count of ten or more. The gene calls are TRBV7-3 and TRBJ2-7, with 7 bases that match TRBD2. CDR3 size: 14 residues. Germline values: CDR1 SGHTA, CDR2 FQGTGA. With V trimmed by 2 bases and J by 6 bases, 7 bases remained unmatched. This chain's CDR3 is CASSLGGGVREQYV. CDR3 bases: TGTGCCAGCAGCTTAGGTGGGGGGGTCCGCGAGCAGTACGTC.

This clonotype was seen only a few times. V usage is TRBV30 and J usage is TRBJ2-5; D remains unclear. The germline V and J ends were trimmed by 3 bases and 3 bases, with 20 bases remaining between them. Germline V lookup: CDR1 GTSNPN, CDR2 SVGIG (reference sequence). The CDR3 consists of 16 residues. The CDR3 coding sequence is TGTGCCTGGAGCCCCCTTCCCGGGCGACGAAAAGAGACCCAGTACTTC. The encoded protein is CAWSPLPGRRKETQYF.

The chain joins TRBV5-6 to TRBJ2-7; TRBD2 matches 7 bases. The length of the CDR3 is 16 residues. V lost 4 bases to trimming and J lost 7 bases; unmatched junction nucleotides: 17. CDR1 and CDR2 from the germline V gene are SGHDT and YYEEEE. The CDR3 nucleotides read TGTGCCAGCAGCCCGGGGGGTCCGGGCTCCACGTCAGAGCAGTACTTC. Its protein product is CASSPGGPGSTSEQYF.

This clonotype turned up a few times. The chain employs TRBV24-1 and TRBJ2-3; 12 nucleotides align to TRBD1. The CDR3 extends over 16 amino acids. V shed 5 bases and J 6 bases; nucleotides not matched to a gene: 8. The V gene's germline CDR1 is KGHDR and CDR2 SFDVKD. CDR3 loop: CATSAGDRGLADTQYF. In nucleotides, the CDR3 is TGTGCCACCAGTGCCGGGGACAGGGGGCTGGCGGATACGCAGTATTTT.

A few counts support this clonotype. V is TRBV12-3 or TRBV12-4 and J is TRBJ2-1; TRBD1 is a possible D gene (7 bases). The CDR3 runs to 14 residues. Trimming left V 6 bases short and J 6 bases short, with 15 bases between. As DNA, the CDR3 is TGTGCCAGCAGCCTAAACAGGGGAGGCAATGAGCAGTTCTTC. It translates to CASSLNRGGNEQFF.

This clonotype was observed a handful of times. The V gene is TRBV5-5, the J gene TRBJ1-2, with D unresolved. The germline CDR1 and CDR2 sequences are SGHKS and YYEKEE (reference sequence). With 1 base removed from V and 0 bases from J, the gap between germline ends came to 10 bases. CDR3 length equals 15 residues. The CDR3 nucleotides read TGTGCCAGCAGCTTGCAACAGCAGACTAACTATGGCTACACCTTC. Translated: CASSLQQQTNYGYTF.

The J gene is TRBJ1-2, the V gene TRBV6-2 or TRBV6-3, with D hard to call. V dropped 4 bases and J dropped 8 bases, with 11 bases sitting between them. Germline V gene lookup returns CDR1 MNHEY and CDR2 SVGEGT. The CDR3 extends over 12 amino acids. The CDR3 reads CASSFSMRGYTF. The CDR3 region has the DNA TGTGCCAGCAGTTTTTCTATGCGAGGCTACACCTTC.

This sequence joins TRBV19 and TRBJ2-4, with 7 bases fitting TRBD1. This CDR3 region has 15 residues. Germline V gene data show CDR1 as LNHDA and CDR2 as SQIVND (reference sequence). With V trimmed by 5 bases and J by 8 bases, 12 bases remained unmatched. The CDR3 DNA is TGTGCCAGTAGTGTCTCTCAGGGGGTAGGAGACATTCAGTACTTC. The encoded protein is CASSVSQGVGDIQYF.

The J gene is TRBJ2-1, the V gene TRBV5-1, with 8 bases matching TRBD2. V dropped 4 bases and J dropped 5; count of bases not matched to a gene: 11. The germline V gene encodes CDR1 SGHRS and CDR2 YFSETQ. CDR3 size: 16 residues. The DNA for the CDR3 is TGCGCCAGCAGCGTTAACCGGGGGGGAAGCAACAATGAGCAGTTCTTC. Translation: CASSVNRGGSNNEQFF.

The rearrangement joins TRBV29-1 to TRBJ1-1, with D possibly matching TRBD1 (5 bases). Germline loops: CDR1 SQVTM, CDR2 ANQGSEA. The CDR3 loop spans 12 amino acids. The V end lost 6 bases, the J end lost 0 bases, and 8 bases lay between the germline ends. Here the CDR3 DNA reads TGCAGCGTACTGGACATGAACACTGAAGCTTTCTTT. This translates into CSVLDMNTEAFF.

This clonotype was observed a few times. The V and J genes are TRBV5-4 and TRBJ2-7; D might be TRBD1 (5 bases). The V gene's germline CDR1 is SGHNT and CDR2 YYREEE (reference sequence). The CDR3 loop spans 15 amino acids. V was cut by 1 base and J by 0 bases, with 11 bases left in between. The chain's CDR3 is CASSLLDRPSYEQYV. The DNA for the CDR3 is TGTGCCAGCAGCTTGCTTGACAGACCCTCCTACGAGCAGTACGTC.

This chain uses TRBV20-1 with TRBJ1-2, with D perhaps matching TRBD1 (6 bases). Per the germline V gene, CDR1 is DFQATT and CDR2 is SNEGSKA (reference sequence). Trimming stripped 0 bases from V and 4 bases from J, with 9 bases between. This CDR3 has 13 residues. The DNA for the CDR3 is TGCAGTGCTAGAGAGGGGGCTGGCTATGGCTACACCTTC. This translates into CSAREGAGYGYTF.

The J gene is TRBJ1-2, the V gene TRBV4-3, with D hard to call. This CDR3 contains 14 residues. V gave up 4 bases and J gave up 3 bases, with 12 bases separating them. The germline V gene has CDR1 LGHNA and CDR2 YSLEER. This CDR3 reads CASSPSSGYYGYTF. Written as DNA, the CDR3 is TGCGCCAGCAGCCCGAGTTCGGGTTACTATGGCTACACCTTC.

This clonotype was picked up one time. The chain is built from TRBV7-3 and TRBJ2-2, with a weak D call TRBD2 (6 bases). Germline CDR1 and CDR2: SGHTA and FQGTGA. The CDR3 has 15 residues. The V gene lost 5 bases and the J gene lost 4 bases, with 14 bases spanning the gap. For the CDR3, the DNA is TGTGCCAGCAGCCCTAGTGGGGGGACCACCGGGGAGCTGTTTTTT. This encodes CASSPSGGTTGELFF.

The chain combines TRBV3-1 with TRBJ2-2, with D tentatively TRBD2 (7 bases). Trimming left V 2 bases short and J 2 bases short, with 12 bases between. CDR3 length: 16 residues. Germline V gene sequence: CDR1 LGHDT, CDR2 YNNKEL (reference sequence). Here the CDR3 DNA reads TGTGCCAGCAGCCAATTAGGCGGGGGCAACACCGGGGAGCTGTTTTTT. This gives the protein CASSQLGGGNTGELFF.

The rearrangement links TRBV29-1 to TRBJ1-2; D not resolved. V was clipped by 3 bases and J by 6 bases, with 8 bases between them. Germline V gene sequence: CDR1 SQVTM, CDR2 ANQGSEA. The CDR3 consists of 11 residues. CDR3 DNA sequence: TGCAGCGTTGACAAGATCAATGGCTACACCTTC. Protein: CSVDKINGYTF.